There are many counts of the clone carrying this TCR beta chain. Its antigen is not known. The entry originates in a study of T cell repertoires in cytomegalovirus infection. Looking at the study overall: It can be stated that public TCR beta signatures indicated CMV infection as well as a matching HLA type.

Each CDR3 protein is one row after TCRdb ran MiXCR on the reads. The sample yields more than 110,000 distinct CDR3 sequences, around 30% seen once. Broader study findings: Pooled public TCR beta family frequency picked out CMV carriers with the relevant HLA. Within the response measured ex vivo, HLA-C-restricted CMV-specific TCR beta clonotypes were dominant.

Between the trimmed V and J ends, which lost 6 bases and 0 bases, there was a span of 12 bases. The CDR3 is 15 amino acids. Germline values: CDR1 SGHTA, CDR2 FQGNSA. This material consisted of CD8+ T cells from cultured PBMCs, taken from culture after CMV antigen stimulation. The clonotype was recovered from a human donor in good health (CMV status not recorded). Some clones in this sample may be carry-over from other donors' samples. The chain couples TRBV7-2 to TRBJ1-5; TRBD1 is a possible D gene (5 bases). CDR3 sequence (DNA): TGTGCCAGCAGGATAACAGGAGATAGCAATCAGCCCCAGCATTTT. Its translation is CASRITGDSNQPQHF.